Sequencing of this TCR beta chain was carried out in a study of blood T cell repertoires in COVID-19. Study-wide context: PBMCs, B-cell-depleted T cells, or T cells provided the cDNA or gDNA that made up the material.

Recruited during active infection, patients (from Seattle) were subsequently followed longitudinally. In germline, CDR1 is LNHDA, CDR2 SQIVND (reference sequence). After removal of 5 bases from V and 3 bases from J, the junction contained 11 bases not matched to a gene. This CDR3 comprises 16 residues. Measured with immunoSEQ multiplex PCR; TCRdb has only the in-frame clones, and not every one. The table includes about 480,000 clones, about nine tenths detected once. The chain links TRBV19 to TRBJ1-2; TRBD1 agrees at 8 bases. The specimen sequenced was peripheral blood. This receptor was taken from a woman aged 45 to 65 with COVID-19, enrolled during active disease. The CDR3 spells CASSRGQVSFDYGYTF. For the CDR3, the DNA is TGTGCCAGTAGTCGGGGACAGGTATCGTTCGACTATGGCTACACCTTC.